These T cell receptor beta chains were read from a single sample in a study of cytomegalovirus exposure and HLA in healthy donors. Some clones are missing from TCRdb's copy, which holds only in-frame ones; the method was immunoSEQ multiplex PCR. Here the sample spans about 130,000 clones, roughly 90% being singletons. The sequenced sample consisted of PBMCs. These receptors all come from a man in his thirties or forties in good health and CMV-seronegative. Each CDR3 is given with its conserved first and last residue. The order of the fields is clone size, D gene, V gene, J gene, CDR3 protein, CDR3 DNA. The D gene is left open where the match is weak. Clone size appears in some rows only: once, few, many, or a class for an expanded clone.

>.|.|TRBV14|TRBJ2-1
CASSPTMSSYNEQFF
TGTGCCAGCAGCCCGACTATGAGCTCCTACAATGAGCAGTTCTTC
>once|.|TRBV5-1|TRBJ2-7
CASRRSRASEQYF
TGCGCCAGCAGAAGATCCCGAGCGAGCGAGCAGTACTTC
>.|.|TRBV4-3|TRBJ2-5
CASSQANSGTETQYF
TGCGCCAGCAGCCAAGCAAATAGCGGAACAGAGACCCAGTACTTC
>once|.|TRBV18|TRBJ1-5
CASSLGQSYSNQPQHF
TGTGCCAGCTCACTCGGACAGTCCTATAGCAATCAGCCCCAGCATTTT
>.|.|TRBV5-1|TRBJ2-5
CASSQNQETQYF
TGCGCCAGCAGCCAAAACCAAGAGACCCAGTACTTC
>.|.|TRBV5-1|TRBJ1-5
CASTRSNQPQHF
TGCGCCAGCACCCGGTCCAATCAGCCCCAGCATTTT
>.|.|TRBV6-6|TRBJ1-2
CASSLINQGLDGYTF
TGTGCCAGCAGCCTTATCAATCAGGGTCTTGATGGCTACACCTTC
>.|.|TRBV18|TRBJ1-2
CASSPRTAGRNYGYTF
TGTGCCAGCTCACCAAGGACAGCAGGAAGAAACTATGGCTACACCTTC
>.|TRBD2|TRBV5-4|TRBJ2-1
CASSLGGGYNEQFF
TGTGCCAGCAGCTTGGGGGGAGGGTACAATGAGCAGTTCTTC
>.|TRBD2|TRBV27|TRBJ2-7
CASSLAGGPREQYF
TGTGCCAGCAGTTTAGCGGGAGGGCCGAGAGAGCAGTACTTC
>few|.|TRBV7-9|TRBJ2-7
CASSPRQSSYEQYF
TGTGCCAGCAGCCCCCGACAGAGCTCCTACGAGCAGTACTTC
>.|.|TRBV7-3|TRBJ1-1
CASSLEGVSTEAFF
TGTGCCAGCAGCTTAGAGGGAGTGAGCACTGAAGCTTTCTTT
>.|.|TRBV19|TRBJ2-4
CASNPDIAKNIQYF
TGTGCCAGTAATCCAGACATAGCCAAAAACATTCAGTACTTC
>.|.|TRBV13|TRBJ1-1
CASSLGWRGGTEAFF
TGTGCCAGCAGCTTAGGCTGGAGGGGAGGGACTGAAGCTTTCTTT
>.|.|TRBV5-1|TRBJ2-7
CASSLAGGIPEQYF
TGCGCCAGCAGCTTGGCGGGCGGGATACCCGAGCAGTACTTC
>.|.|TRBV14|TRBJ1-2
CASSQEQNYYGYTF
TGTGCCAGCAGCCAAGAACAGAATTACTATGGCTACACCTTC
>.|TRBD2|TRBV5-1|TRBJ2-3
CASSLVVEGRGDTQYF
TGCGCCAGCAGCTTGGTGGTGGAGGGGAGGGGAGATACGCAGTATTTT
>.|.|TRBV4-3|TRBJ1-5
CASSRTSAANQPQHF
TGCGCCAGCAGCCGGACATCCGCGGCGAATCAGCCCCAGCATTTT
>.|.|TRBV19|TRBJ1-1
CASTLGGSATEAFF
TGTGCCAGTACCCTCGGGGGATCTGCCACTGAAGCTTTCTTT
>.|.|TRBV4-1|TRBJ2-7
CASSHPGRGYEQYF
TGCGCCAGCAGCCACCCTGGACGGGGGTACGAGCAGTACTTC
>.|.|TRBV7-6|TRBJ1-4
CASSRDGGPNEKLFF
TGTGCCAGCAGCCGAGACGGGGGACCTAATGAAAAACTGTTTTTT
>.|TRBD2|TRBV29-1|TRBJ2-3
CSVRTSGDKISTDTQYF
TGCAGCGTCCGGACTAGCGGGGACAAGATTAGCACAGATACGCAGTATTTT
>once|.|TRBV7-7|TRBJ2-6
CASSPRAGANVLTF
TGTGCCAGCAGCCCCAGGGCTGGGGCCAACGTCCTGACTTTC
>once|.|TRBV10-1|TRBJ2-1
CASSLQDPSYNEQFF
TGCGCCAGCAGCCTCCAGGATCCTTCCTACAATGAGCAGTTCTTC
>.|TRBD2|TRBV7-9|TRBJ2-7
CASSLPSGEQYF
TGTGCCAGCAGCTTACCTAGCGGGGAGCAGTACTTC
>few|.|TRBV6-5|TRBJ1-2
CASSYSGIVNYGYTF
TGTGCCAGCAGTTACTCTGGCATTGTGAACTATGGCTACACCTTC
>few|TRBD1|TRBV18|TRBJ1-5
CASSPQGAINQPQHF
TGTGCCAGCTCACCCCAGGGGGCCATCAATCAGCCCCAGCATTTT
>.|.|TRBV5-4|TRBJ2-5
CASSAGTKLLQTQYF
TGTGCCAGCAGCGCAGGGACAAAGCTCCTCCAGACCCAGTACTTC
>once|TRBD2|TRBV5-1|TRBJ2-3
CASRRGLAGSPDTQYF
TGCGCCAGCAGGCGGGGACTAGCGGGCAGCCCAGATACGCAGTATTTT
>few|.|TRBV19|TRBJ2-7
CASSLDSGVGEQYF
TGTGCCAGTAGTCTAGACTCCGGGGTGGGCGAGCAGTACTTC
>.|.|TRBV11-2|TRBJ2-3
CASSFTGADTQYF
TGTGCCAGCAGCTTTACGGGGGCAGATACGCAGTATTTT
>.|TRBD2|TRBV5-6|TRBJ2-3
CASSSGRETDTQYF
TGTGCCAGCAGCTCCGGGCGGGAGACAGATACGCAGTATTTT
>.|TRBD1|TRBV7-2|TRBJ2-7
CASRILGQYYEQYF
TGTGCCAGCAGGATACTGGGACAGTACTACGAGCAGTACTTC
>.|TRBD1|TRBV7-3|TRBJ1-1
CASSLQGAQTEAFF
TGTGCCAGCAGCCTGCAGGGGGCGCAGACTGAAGCTTTCTTT
>.|TRBD2|TRBV5-1|TRBJ2-1
CASSSGLAGGQDEQFF
TGCGCCAGCAGCTCGGGACTAGCGGGAGGGCAAGATGAGCAGTTCTTC
>.|.|TRBV11-2|TRBJ2-7
CASRTLGLPSYEQYF
TGTGCCAGCAGAACACTGGGACTGCCGTCCTACGAGCAGTACTTC
>.|TRBD1|TRBV7-9|TRBJ1-2
CASSQTGVNYGYTF
TGTGCCAGCAGCCAGACAGGGGTGAACTATGGCTACACCTTC
>.|TRBD2|TRBV7-6|TRBJ2-1
CAITSGTYNEQFF
TGTGCCATTACTAGCGGCACCTACAATGAGCAGTTCTTC
>.|.|TRBV7-8|TRBJ1-5
CASSLGADDQPQHF
TGTGCCAGCAGCCTGGGGGCGGATGATCAGCCCCAGCATTTT
>few|.|TRBV9|TRBJ2-5
CASSVGHPRETQYF
TGTGCCAGCAGCGTAGGGCACCCGAGGGAGACCCAGTACTTC
>.|TRBD1|TRBV5-5|TRBJ1-2
CASSLMTGVGNYGYTF
TGTGCCAGCAGCTTGATGACAGGGGTCGGTAACTATGGCTACACCTTC
>few|.|TRBV25-1|TRBJ2-7
CASSDRVYEQYF
TGTGCCAGCAGTGATCGTGTCTACGAGCAGTACTTC
>.|TRBD1|TRBV30|TRBJ1-5
CAWDTGDRQPQHF
TGTGCCTGGGATACAGGGGATCGTCAGCCCCAGCATTTT
>.|.|TRBV5-6|TRBJ2-3
CASSLLWGGVADTGTQYF
TGTGCCAGCAGCTTGCTCTGGGGTGGGGTGGCCGACACAGGTACGCAGTATTTT
>once|.|TRBV19|TRBJ2-1
CASSRDIKKGGNEQFF
TGTGCCAGTAGTAGGGACATAAAAAAGGGCGGCAATGAGCAGTTCTTC
>.|.|TRBV27|TRBJ1-1
CASKPGGNTEAFF
TGTGCCAGCAAACCGGGGGGGAACACTGAAGCTTTCTTT
>.|.|TRBV28|TRBJ1-1
CASSLTGKKAFF
TGTGCCAGCAGTTTAACAGGGAAAAAAGCTTTCTTT
>.|TRBD2|TRBV6-6|TRBJ2-1
CASSYSTSGSGEQFF
TGTGCCAGCAGTTACTCGACTAGCGGGAGCGGTGAGCAGTTCTTC
>.|.|TRBV7-9|TRBJ2-1
CASSPSSSTRVYNEQFF
TGTGCCAGCAGCCCCTCAAGCAGCACTAGAGTCTACAATGAGCAGTTCTTC
>.|.|TRBV5-4|TRBJ1-3
CASSQPGAGNTIYF
TGTGCCAGCAGCCAACCAGGGGCTGGAAACACCATATATTTT
>.|.|TRBV12-5|TRBJ2-1
CASGVRTESSYNEQFF
TGTGCTAGTGGAGTCCGGACTGAGAGCTCCTACAATGAGCAGTTCTTC
>.|.|TRBV20-1|TRBJ1-1
CSVPTNTEAFF
TGCAGTGTGCCCACAAACACTGAAGCTTTCTTT